These T cell receptor beta chains were read from a single sample in a study of stem cell transplantation in POMP-related autoinflammatory disease. TCRdb keeps only in-frame clones here, not all; method: immunoSEQ multiplex PCR. Of tens of thousands of clones listed, approximately 90% are singletons. Here the sequenced sample was CD4+ T cells from PBMCs, taken after stem cell transplantation. The receptors originated from a human patient with POMP-related autoinflammation and immune dysregulation (PRAID). Some T cells may have come from the graft donor. The CDR3 runs from the conserved cysteine through the conserved F or W.

J	length	V	CDR3
TRBJ2-5	15	TRBV19	CASSIDLGRRETQYF
TRBJ1-2	14	TRBV10-2	CASSVEGFISGYTF
TRBJ1-2	14	TRBV5-1	CASSFQGFNYGYTF
TRBJ2-7	14	TRBV7-9	CASSGLLSSYEQYF
TRBJ1-2	15	TRBV19	CASSPLERRSGGYTF
TRBJ2-1	16	TRBV2	CASSVLGHSSYNEQFF
TRBJ2-5	13	TRBV6-4	CASSVLVGETQYF
TRBJ2-3	16	TRBV7-3	CASSKWGGVGTDTQYF
TRBJ1-6	15	TRBV5-1	CASTKEDYVNSPLHF
TRBJ2-2	15	TRBV10-1	CASSRLAGGSGELFF
TRBJ1-2	13	TRBV5-1	CASRNIPNYGYTF
TRBJ1-4	16	TRBV6-1	CASSAGDRGTNEKLFF
TRBJ1-3	13	TRBV5-1	CASSSGTGNTIYF
TRBJ2-5	15	TRBV30	CAWSTESGAGETQYF
TRBJ1-1	15	TRBV5-1	CASSPQGWMNTEAFF
TRBJ2-3	13	TRBV4-1	CASSQVSTDTQYF
TRBJ1-3	13	TRBV6-5	CASSYRARNTIYF
TRBJ1-2	11	TRBV5-1	CASSSDYGYTF
TRBJ2-5	16	TRBV3-1/TRBV3-2	CASSQGLAGAPETQYF
TRBJ2-7	14	TRBV5-4	CASSTPSGRYEQYF
TRBJ2-1	20	TRBV28	CASSFPSIPTSGVSYNEQFF
TRBJ1-1	13	TRBV7-9	CASSLTIGTEAFF
TRBJ2-1	15	TRBV19	CASSRGLAGDNEQFF
TRBJ2-2	14	TRBV2	CASANEGNTGELFF
TRBJ2-5	12	TRBV10-2	CASSDYVETQYF
TRBJ2-5	13	TRBV30	CAWGRRASETQYF
TRBJ2-5	12	TRBV6-5	CASTRYQETQYF
TRBJ2-5	16	TRBV7-9	CASSLGSWGSLKTQYF
TRBJ2-5	14	TRBV19	CASNRGPYQETQYF
TRBJ2-5	15	TRBV7-8	CASSLGATNQETQYF
TRBJ2-2	18	TRBV7-2	CASSLALAGVKKSGELFF
TRBJ2-5	13	TRBV29-1	CSVETGLGETQYF
TRBJ1-2	12	TRBV29-1	CSVWENLYGYTF
TRBJ1-4	16	TRBV11-2	CASSLVSASPNEKLFF
TRBJ2-5	14	TRBV3-1/TRBV3-2	CASSLRGLDETQYF
TRBJ2-1	12	TRBV29-1	CSVGPSGKYQFF
TRBJ2-3	12	TRBV2	CASSALTDTQYF
TRBJ2-3	17	TRBV7-9	CASSPWGRLEGRDTQYF
TRBJ1-4	14	TRBV7-9	CALRGTDSNEKLFF
TRBJ2-6	13	TRBV5-1	CASSVSGANVLTF
TRBJ1-1	15	TRBV7-9	CASSWDRGSDTEAFF
TRBJ2-1	14	TRBV28	CASKSGPSYNEQFF